Each of the 7 T cell receptor beta chains below was sequenced from the same sample in a study of OX40 agonist ivuxolimab in advanced cancers. Here immunoSEQ multiplex PCR was the method, and the copy in TCRdb shows in-frame clones only, minus some. The sample includes about 84,000 clones, roughly 89% seen only once; the top ten take over 0.15%. This specimen consisted of CD4+ or CD8+ T cells sorted from blood, obtained in a trial of the OX40 agonist ivuxolimab. These receptors were collected from an adult with an advanced solid tumor such as melanoma, head and neck, liver or kidney cancer.

This chain connects TRBV6-5 to TRBJ1-2; 8 bases align to TRBD1. J gave up 4 bases and V 8 bases, and 9 bases lay outside the gene matches. Germline V gene data show CDR1 as MNHEY and CDR2 as SVGAGI. This CDR3 has 14 amino acids. CDR3 region: CASVGQVGGYGYTF. The CDR3 nucleotides are TGTGCCAGCGTGGGACAGGTCGGTGGCTATGGCTACACCTTC.

The chain links TRBV5-4 to TRBJ1-1; the D is unclear. The V end lost 1 base, the J end lost 2 bases, and 12 bases lay between the germline ends. The CDR3 consists of 15 residues. In germline, CDR1 is SGHNT, CDR2 YYREEE (reference sequence). For the CDR3, the DNA is TGTGCCAGCAGCTTGATGGTATTCAAAAACACTGAAGCTTTCTTT. Its translation: CASSLMVFKNTEAFF.

V is TRBV28 and J is TRBJ2-5, with 9 bases matching TRBD2. There are 15 residues in the CDR3. In germline, CDR1 is MDHEN, CDR2 SYDVKM. Trimming cost V 3 bases and J 3 bases; bases outside gene matches: 5. The CDR3 sequence: CASSFLAGDKETQYF. The CDR3, as DNA: TGTGCCAGCAGTTTCTTAGCGGGAGACAAAGAGACCCAGTACTTC.

This clone was seen just once. The chain joins TRBV5-6 to TRBJ2-2, with TRBD2 as a possible D gene (6 bases). CDR1 and CDR2 (germline): SGHDT, YYEEEE. The CDR3 consists of 16 residues. V lost 0 bases to trimming and J lost 0 bases, with 9 bases between them. The CDR3: CASSLVGRPNTGELFF. CDR3 DNA sequence: TGTGCCAGCAGCTTGGTAGGGAGGCCGAACACCGGGGAGCTGTTTTTT.

This sequence joins TRBV7-9 and TRBJ2-1; no clear D. This CDR3 has 15 residues. V was pared by 5 bases and J by 6 bases, with 17 bases between. In germline, CDR1 is SEHNR, CDR2 FQNEAQ (reference sequence). The CDR3 DNA reads as TGTGCCAGCAGCCCCGGTGATGTGGCCGGCAATGAGCAGTTCTTC. Encoded protein: CASSPGDVAGNEQFF.

V is TRBV25-1 and J is TRBJ2-1, with 10 nucleotides matching TRBD2. The junction had 13 bases not matched to a gene; V was cut back by 1 base and J by 7 bases. From germline, CDR1 is MGHDK and CDR2 SYGVNS. This CDR3 has 18 residues. CDR3 sequence reads: CASSESFSGRSITNEQFF. The CDR3 region has the DNA TGTGCCAGCAGTGAATCTTTTAGCGGGAGGTCTATTACGAATGAGCAGTTCTTC.

The chain recombines TRBV7-6 with TRBJ1-1; weak D call: TRBD1 (6 bases). Germline V gene data show CDR1 as SGHVS and CDR2 as FNYEAQ. The CDR3 is made up of 15 amino acids. The ends were cut back, 5 bases at V and 1 base at J, with 14 bases in the middle. DNA for the CDR3: TGTGCCAGCAGCCCGAGCGGGACAAGGAACACTGAAGCTTTCTTT. It encodes CASSPSGTRNTEAFF.